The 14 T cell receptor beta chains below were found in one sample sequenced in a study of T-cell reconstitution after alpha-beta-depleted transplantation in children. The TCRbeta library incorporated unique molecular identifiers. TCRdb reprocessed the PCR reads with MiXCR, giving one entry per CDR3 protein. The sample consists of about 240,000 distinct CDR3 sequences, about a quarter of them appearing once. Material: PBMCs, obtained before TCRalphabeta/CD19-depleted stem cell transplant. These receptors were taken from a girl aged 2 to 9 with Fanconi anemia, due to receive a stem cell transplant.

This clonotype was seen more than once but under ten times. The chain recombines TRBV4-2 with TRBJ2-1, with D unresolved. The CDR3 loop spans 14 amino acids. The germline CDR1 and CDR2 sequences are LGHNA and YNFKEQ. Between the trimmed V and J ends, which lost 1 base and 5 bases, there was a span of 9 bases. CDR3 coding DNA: TGTGCCAGCAGCCAAGTAGATGGAAACAATGAGCAGTTCTTC. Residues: CASSQVDGNNEQFF.

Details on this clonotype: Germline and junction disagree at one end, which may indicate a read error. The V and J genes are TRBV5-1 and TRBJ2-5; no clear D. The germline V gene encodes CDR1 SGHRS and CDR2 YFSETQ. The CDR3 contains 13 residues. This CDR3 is CASSLLLLETEYF. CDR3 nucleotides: TGCGCCAGCAGCTTACTCCTCCTGGAGACCGAGTACTTC.

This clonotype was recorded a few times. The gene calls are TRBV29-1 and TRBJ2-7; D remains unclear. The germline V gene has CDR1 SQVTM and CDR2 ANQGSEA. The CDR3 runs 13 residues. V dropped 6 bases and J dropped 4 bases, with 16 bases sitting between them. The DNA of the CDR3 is TGCAGCGTCTCGGTACAGTCACCTTACGAGCAGTACTTC. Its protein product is CSVSVQSPYEQYF.

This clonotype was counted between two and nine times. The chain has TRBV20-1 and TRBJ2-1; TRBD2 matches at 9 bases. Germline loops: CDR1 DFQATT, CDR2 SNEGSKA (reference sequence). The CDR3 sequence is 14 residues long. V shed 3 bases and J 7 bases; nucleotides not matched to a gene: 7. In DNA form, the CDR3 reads TGCAGTGCTAGGTTAGCGGGAGTTAGGAATGAGCAGTTCTTC. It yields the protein CSARLAGVRNEQFF.

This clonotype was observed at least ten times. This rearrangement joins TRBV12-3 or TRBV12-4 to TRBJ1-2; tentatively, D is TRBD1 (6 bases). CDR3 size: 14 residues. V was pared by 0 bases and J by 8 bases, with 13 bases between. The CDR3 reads CASSLAPGASGYTF. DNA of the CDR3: TGTGCCAGCAGTTTAGCGCCAGGGGCCTCGGGCTACACCTTC.

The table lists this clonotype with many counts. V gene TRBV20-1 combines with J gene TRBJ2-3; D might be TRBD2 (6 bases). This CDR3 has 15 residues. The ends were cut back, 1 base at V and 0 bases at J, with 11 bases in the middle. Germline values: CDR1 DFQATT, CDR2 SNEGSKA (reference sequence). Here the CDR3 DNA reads TGCAGTGCTAGAGTCTCCGGGACTAGCACAGATACGCAGTATTTT. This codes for CSARVSGTSTDTQYF.

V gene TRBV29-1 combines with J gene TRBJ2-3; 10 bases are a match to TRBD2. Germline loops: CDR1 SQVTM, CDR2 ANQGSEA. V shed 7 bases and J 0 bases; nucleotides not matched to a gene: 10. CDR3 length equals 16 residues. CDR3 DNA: TGCAGCGCCGTCCCGATAGCGGGAGGCAGCACAGATACGCAGTATTTT. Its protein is CSAVPIAGGSTDTQYF.

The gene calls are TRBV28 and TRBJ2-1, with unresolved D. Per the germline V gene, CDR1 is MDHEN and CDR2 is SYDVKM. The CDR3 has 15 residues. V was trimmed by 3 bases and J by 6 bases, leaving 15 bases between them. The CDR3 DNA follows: TGTGCCAGCAGTTTCCCGACCCCCGGTCCCAATGAGCAGTTCTTC. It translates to CASSFPTPGPNEQFF.

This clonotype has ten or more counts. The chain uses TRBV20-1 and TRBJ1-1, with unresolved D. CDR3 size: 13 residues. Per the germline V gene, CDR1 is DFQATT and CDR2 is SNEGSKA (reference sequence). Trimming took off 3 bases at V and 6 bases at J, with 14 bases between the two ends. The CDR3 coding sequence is TGCAGTGCTAGTGGGGTAGTTTTCGCTGAAGCTTTCTTT. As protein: CSASGVVFAEAFF.

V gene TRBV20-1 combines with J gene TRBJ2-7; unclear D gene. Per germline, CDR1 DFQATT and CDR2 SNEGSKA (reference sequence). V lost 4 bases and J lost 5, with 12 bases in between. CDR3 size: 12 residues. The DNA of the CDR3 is TGCAGTGCTATAGAAGGTCCCCACGAGCAGTACTTC. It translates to CSAIEGPHEQYF.

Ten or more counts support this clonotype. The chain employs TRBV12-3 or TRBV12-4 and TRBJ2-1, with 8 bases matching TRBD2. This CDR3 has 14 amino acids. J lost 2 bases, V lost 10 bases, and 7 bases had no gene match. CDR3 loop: CATRKRGTYNEQFF. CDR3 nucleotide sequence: TGTGCCACCAGAAAGCGGGGGACCTACAATGAGCAGTTCTTC.

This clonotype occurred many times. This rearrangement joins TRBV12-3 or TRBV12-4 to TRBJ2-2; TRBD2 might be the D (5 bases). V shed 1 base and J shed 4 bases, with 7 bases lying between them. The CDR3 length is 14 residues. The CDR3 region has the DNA TGTGCCAGCAGTTTAGACGGACTCACCGGGGAGCTGTTTTTT. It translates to CASSLDGLTGELFF.

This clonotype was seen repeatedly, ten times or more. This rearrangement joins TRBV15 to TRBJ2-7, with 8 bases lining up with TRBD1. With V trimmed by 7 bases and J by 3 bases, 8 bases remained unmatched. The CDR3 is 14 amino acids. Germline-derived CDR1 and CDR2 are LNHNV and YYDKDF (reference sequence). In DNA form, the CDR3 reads TGTGCCACCAACTCCCCGGGACAGGACTACGAGCAGTACTTC. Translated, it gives CATNSPGQDYEQYF.

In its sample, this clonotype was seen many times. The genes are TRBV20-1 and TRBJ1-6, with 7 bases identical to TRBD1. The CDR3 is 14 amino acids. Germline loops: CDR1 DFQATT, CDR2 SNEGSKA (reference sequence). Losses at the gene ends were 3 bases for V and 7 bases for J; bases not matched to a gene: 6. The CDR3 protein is CSARRTGPNSPLHF. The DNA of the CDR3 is TGCAGTGCTAGGAGGACAGGACCCAATTCACCCCTCCACTTT.